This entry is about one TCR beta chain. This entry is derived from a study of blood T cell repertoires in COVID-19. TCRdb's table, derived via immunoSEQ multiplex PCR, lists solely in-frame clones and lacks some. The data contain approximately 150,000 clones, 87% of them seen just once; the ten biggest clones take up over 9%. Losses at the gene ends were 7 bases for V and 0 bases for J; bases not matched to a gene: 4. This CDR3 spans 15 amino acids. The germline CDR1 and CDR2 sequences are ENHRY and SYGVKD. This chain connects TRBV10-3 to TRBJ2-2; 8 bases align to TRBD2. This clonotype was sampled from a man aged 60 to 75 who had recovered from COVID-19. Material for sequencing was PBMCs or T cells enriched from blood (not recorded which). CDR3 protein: CAIMGAGANTGELFF. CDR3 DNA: TGTGCCATCATGGGAGCGGGAGCGAACACCGGGGAGCTGTTTTTT.